This TCR beta chain was profiled in a study of T cell responses to AZD1222 COVID-19 vaccine. Broader study findings: Spike-specific TCR depth and breadth grew after two AZD1222 doses. In a largely white British group with more females than males, clonal diversity was possibly underestimated.

This CDR3 region has 14 residues. Germline CDR1 is LGHNA and CDR2 is YSLEER. V was pared by 4 bases and J by 11 bases, with 7 bases of the junction left unmatched. TCRdb's table, derived via immunoSEQ multiplex PCR, lists solely in-frame clones and lacks some. Of about 84,000 clones listed, approximately 90% are singletons. To note about this clone: Its antigen is unidentified.

This TCR was sampled from an adult who received the AZD1222 COVID-19 vaccine. The material sequenced was peripheral blood, taken 28 days after the second AZD1222 dose. This chain connects TRBV4-3 to TRBJ2-6; 8 bases are shared with TRBD1. In nucleotides, the CDR3 is TGCGCCAGCAGCCCCGGACAGGGAGCGGACGTCCTGACTTTC. This gives the protein CASSPGQGADVLTF.